Below are 3 T cell receptor beta chains sequenced from a single sample in a study of blood T cells in healthy people across ages. A J-beta primer mix and a sample-barcoded 5' primer were used in a second PCR of roughly 6 to 11 cycles. TCRdb re-analysed the 5' RACE reads in MiXCR, keeping a single row per CDR3 protein. The data show approximately 690,000 distinct CDR3 sequences, about 54% seen once. The sequenced material came from blood. The receptors stem from a man in his 60s in good health.

This clonotype was picked up a small number of times. This chain connects TRBV13 to TRBJ2-4; 8 bases match TRBD1. Matching the DNA end better, TRBJ2-7 makes the J call doubtful. Germline CDR1 reads PRHDT; CDR2 reads FYEKMQ (reference sequence). The CDR3 is 15 amino acids. Here the CDR3 reads CASSSYLGQGYEQYF. The CDR3 DNA reads TGTGCCAGCAGCTCATACCTCGGACAGGGTTACGAGCAGTACTTC.

The chain links TRBV4-1 to TRBJ2-2; D is possibly TRBD1 (6 bases). V was shortened by 0 bases and J by 3 bases, with 11 bases between the two germline ends. Germline values: CDR1 MGHRA, CDR2 YSYEKL. CDR3 length: 16 residues. The CDR3 DNA sequence: TGCGCCAGCAGCCAAGAGACAGGAGAATACACCGGGGAGCTGTTTTTT. It is translated as CASSQETGEYTGELFF.

V and J are TRBV2 and TRBJ2-4, with D possibly matching TRBD1 (5 bases). Matching the DNA end better, TRBJ2-5 makes the J call doubtful. Germline V gene data show CDR1 as SNHLY and CDR2 as FYNNEI. This CDR3 spans 15 amino acids. As DNA, the CDR3 is TGTGCCAGCAAAGGGGCCAGCAGGATACAAGAGACCCAGTACTTC. This translates into CASKGASRIQETQYF.